This T cell receptor beta chain came from a study of cytomegalovirus exposure and HLA in healthy donors. Note on this clone: What it binds is not known.

General study points: Excluded: some indistinguishable V segments such as TRBV6-2 and TRBV6-3. A later analysis linked a missense DCLRE1C variant to TCR beta V- and J-gene trimming.

The PCR made use of 60 Vbeta and 13 Jbeta primers. Produced via immunoSEQ multiplex PCR; TCRdb's table is partial and in-frame only. Found here are about 250,000 clones, more than 75% of them singletons; the top ten hold approximately 0.24%. The CDR3 covers 14 residues. CDR1 and CDR2 from the germline V gene are KGHSH and LQKENI. Germline trimming cut 4 bases from V and 3 bases from J; bases unmatched to any gene: 4. The sequence came from a girl aged 2 to 10 in good health and CMV-seronegative. The sequenced material came from PBMCs. The chain recombines TRBV18 with TRBJ1-2, with TRBD1 matching 8 bases. The CDR3 DNA reads TGTGCCAGCTCACATGGACAGGGCGACTATGGCTACACCTTC. As protein: CASSHGQGDYGYTF. Full variable domain (outside the CDR3, taken from reference TRBV18 and TRBJ1-2): NAGVMQNPRHLVRRRGQEARLRCSPMKGHSHVYWYRQLPEEGLKFMVYLQKENIIDESGMPKERFSAEFPKEGPSILRIQQVVRGDSAAYFCASSHGQGDYGYTFGSGTRLTVV.